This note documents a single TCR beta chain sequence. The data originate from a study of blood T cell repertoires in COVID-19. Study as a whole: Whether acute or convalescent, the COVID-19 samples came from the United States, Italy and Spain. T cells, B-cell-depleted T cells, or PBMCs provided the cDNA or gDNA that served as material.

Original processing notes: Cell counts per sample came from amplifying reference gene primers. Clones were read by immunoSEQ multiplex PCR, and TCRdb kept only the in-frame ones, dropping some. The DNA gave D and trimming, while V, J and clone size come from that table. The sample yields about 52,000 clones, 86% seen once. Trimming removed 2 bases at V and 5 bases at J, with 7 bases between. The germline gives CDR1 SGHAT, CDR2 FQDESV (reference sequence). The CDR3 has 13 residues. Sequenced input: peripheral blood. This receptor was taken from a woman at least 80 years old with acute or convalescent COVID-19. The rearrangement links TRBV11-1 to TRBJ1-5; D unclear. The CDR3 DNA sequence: TGTGCCAGCAGCTTAAACAACGATCAGCCCCAGCATTTT. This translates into CASSLNNDQPQHF.